This TCR beta chain was observed in a study of blood T cell repertoires in COVID-19. Study in general: Both acute and convalescent COVID-19 samples were obtained from the United States, Italy and Spain.

CDR1 and CDR2 (germline): SNHLY, FYNNEI. Trimming pared 4 bases from V and 7 bases from J, leaving 12 bases between. The CDR3 has 13 residues. Original analysis: Reference gene primer amplification in the assay estimated nucleated cell counts. The data were produced by immunoSEQ multiplex PCR, yet TCRdb's version contains in-frame clones alone and is incomplete. For V, J and clone size, that table is used; D and trimming come from the DNA. This sample carries about 77,000 clones, 88% of them seen once, and the ten largest clones take about 7%. The chain combines TRBV2 with TRBJ2-3, with D perhaps TRBD1 (5 bases). The sequenced sample consisted of peripheral blood. The receptor was derived from a woman of 80 years or more with acute or convalescent COVID-19. The CDR3 coding sequence is TGTGCCAGCAGTGGGACGGACACCTATACGCAGTATTTT. Protein: CASSGTDTYTQYF.